These 26 T cell receptor beta chains were all obtained from the same sample, sequenced in a study of Ad26.COV2.S vaccination and SARS-CoV-2 variants (dated by TCRdb to 2020 to 2023). The treatment or condition label for this specimen denotes: roughly 18 received Ad26.COV2.S at low or high dose, single or two shots; roughly five received placebo; per-sample allocation not given. Repertoires of vaccine and placebo recipients were sequenced from samples collected on day 63 after the first injection. The library was prepared using the immunoSEQ multiplex PCR assay. TCRdb stores this immuneACCESS table with in-frame sequences only. Part of the clones is absent; in the studies checked, under half of the shortfall reflects unresolved V genes, and no reason is known for the rest. For this sample the table gives approximately 360,000 clones, of which about 83% were detected only once. About 8% of the sample comes from the top ten.

The sequenced sample was peripheral blood, obtained in a trial of Ad26.COV2.S vaccine versus placebo. These receptors were obtained from a person aged 18-60 years who received the Ad26.COV2.S COVID-19 vaccine or a placebo.

The chain combines TRBV11-3 with TRBJ1-1, with D tentatively TRBD1 (6 bases). Germline CDR1 SGHNT, CDR2 YENEEA. The V end was cut by 5 bases, the J end by 1 base, with 14 bases between. This CDR3 has 15 amino acids. The CDR3 region is CASSPPRGANTEAFF. In DNA form, the CDR3 reads TGTGCCAGCAGCCCCCCACGGGGGGCGAACACTGAAGCTTTCTTT. The full variable domain, with the rest looked up from reference TRBV11-3 and TRBJ1-1, is EAGVVQSPRYKIIEKKQPVAFWCNPISGHNTLYWYLQNLGQGPELLIRYENEEAVDDSQLPKDRFSAERLKGVDSTLKIQPAELGDSAVYLCASSPPRGANTEAFFGQGTRLTVV.

The V and J genes are TRBV18 and TRBJ2-7, with TRBD1 matching over 9 bases. The CDR3 is 15 residues long. Per the germline V gene, CDR1 is KGHSH and CDR2 is LQKENI. V trimming: 3 bases; J trimming: 4 bases; junction bases outside the gene matches: 7. The CDR3 protein is CASSPRDRVGYEQYF. Here the CDR3 DNA reads TGTGCCAGCTCACCCCGGGACAGGGTGGGGTACGAGCAGTACTTC.

Written as DNA, the CDR3 is TGTGCCAGTAGTATAGTCGGAAGTTCTGGAAACACCATATATTTT. Protein: CASSIVGSSGNTIYF. The chain is built from TRBV19 and TRBJ1-3; D is ambiguous. Germline V gene data show CDR1 as LNHDA and CDR2 as SQIVND (reference sequence). The ends were cut back, 1 base at V and 1 base at J, with 8 bases in the middle. The CDR3 runs to 15 residues.

V gene TRBV5-1 combines with J gene TRBJ2-3, with D uncertain. The CDR3 has 12 amino acids. Trimming stripped 4 bases from V and 2 bases from J, with 5 bases between. The germline V gene has CDR1 SGHRS and CDR2 YFSETQ. The CDR3 DNA reads TGCGCCAGCAGCCAACCCACAGATACGCAGTATTTT. Residues: CASSQPTDTQYF.

The rearrangement joins TRBV3-1 (or the pseudogene TRBV3-2) to TRBJ2-7; D remains ambiguous. The CDR3 covers 11 residues. Germline values: CDR1 LGHDT, CDR2 YNNKEL (reference sequence). Deletions cut 0 bases from V and 5 bases from J, with 2 bases between. CDR3 sequence (DNA): TGTGCCAGCAGCCAAGATAACGAGCAGTACTTC. Amino acids: CASSQDNEQYF.

This clone has a handful of counts. The chain links TRBV4-2 to TRBJ2-7; no clear D. The germline gives CDR1 LGHNA, CDR2 YNFKEQ. V was clipped by 2 bases and J by 2 bases, with 13 bases between them. This CDR3 contains 15 residues. CDR3 coding DNA: TGTGCCAGCAGCCAACTTCCCCAGATTACCTACGAGCAGTACTTC. Translated: CASSQLPQITYEQYF.

For this clone: Within the sample, other DNA sequences also encode this same CDR3. The V call is TRBV5-1, the J call TRBJ2-5; no definite D call. The length of the CDR3 is 13 residues. V gave up 2 bases and J gave up 1 base, with 6 bases separating them. The germline CDR1 and CDR2 sequences are SGHRS and YFSETQ. The CDR3 is CASSLVVQETQYF. The CDR3 nucleotides read TGCGCCAGCAGCTTAGTTGTCCAAGAGACCCAGTACTTC.

The chain recombines TRBV3-1 (or the pseudogene TRBV3-2) with TRBJ2-2; TRBD2 aligns across 8 bases. With 8 bases clipped from V and 3 bases from J, the junction kept 23 bases outside the gene matches. CDR3 length equals 20 residues. Germline CDR1 reads LGHDT; CDR2 reads YNNKEL (reference sequence). CDR3 residues: CASFRGGASADRPHTGELFF. CDR3 nucleotide sequence: TGTGCCAGCTTCCGGGGGGGGGCTAGCGCAGACCGCCCCCACACCGGGGAGCTGTTTTTT.

Only one count was recorded for this clone. V is TRBV11-3 and J is TRBJ2-3; the D is unclear. Germline loops: CDR1 SGHNT, CDR2 YENEEA. The CDR3 sequence is 14 residues long. V lost 5 bases and J 6 bases, leaving 15 bases between the germline ends. The CDR3 protein is CASSPSYSRDTQYF. In DNA, the CDR3 is TGTGCCAGCAGCCCTTCATACTCGAGGGATACGCAGTATTTT.

The chain uses TRBV6-5 and TRBJ1-2; TRBD1 matches at 7 bases. CDR3 size: 15 residues. Trimming took 6 bases from V and 4 from J; bases not matched to a gene: 11. Germline V gene lookup returns CDR1 MNHEY and CDR2 SVGAGI. CDR3 in amino acids: CASRSPGQTTYGYTF. The CDR3 nucleotides read TGTGCCAGCAGATCTCCGGGACAGACAACCTATGGCTACACCTTC.

In this sample, this clone turned up a few times. The chain uses TRBV7-2 and TRBJ1-6; no definite D call. Germline-derived CDR1 and CDR2 are SGHTA and FQGNSA. Trimming pared 5 bases from V and 10 bases from J, leaving 15 bases between. This CDR3 comprises 14 residues. The CDR3 bases are TGTGCCAGCAGCCCTCAAAACTATGGATCACCCCTCCACTTT. It encodes CASSPQNYGSPLHF. Variable domain in full (rest from reference TRBV7-2 and TRBJ1-6): GAGVSQSPSNKVTEKGKDVELRCDPISGHTALYWYRQSLGQGLEFLIYFQGNSAPDKSGLPSDRFSAERTGGSVSTLTIQRTQQEDSAVYLCASSPQNYGSPLHFGNGTRLTVT.

The V and J genes are TRBV29-1 and TRBJ1-1; TRBD1 is a possible D gene (5 bases). The germline CDR1 and CDR2 sequences are SQVTM and ANQGSEA. The V end lost 7 bases, the J end lost 3 bases, and 12 bases lay between the germline ends. This CDR3 is 12 amino acids long. CDR3: CSGGGTDTEAFF. DNA for the CDR3: TGCAGCGGGGGGGGAACGGACACTGAAGCTTTCTTT.

The chain uses TRBV7-9 and TRBJ1-1; D uncertain. Trimming pared 5 bases from V and 0 bases from J, leaving 22 bases between. There are 18 residues in the CDR3. Germline loops: CDR1 SEHNR, CDR2 FQNEAQ (reference sequence). The CDR3: CASSPHAGDRPMNTEAFF. In DNA form, the CDR3 reads TGTGCCAGCAGCCCCCATGCAGGCGACCGACCCATGAACACTGAAGCTTTCTTT. Supplemented by reference TRBV7-9 and TRBJ1-1, the full variable domain reads DTGVSQNPRHKITKRGQNVTFRCDPISEHNRLYWYRQTLGQGPEFLTYFQNEAQLEKSRLLSDRFSAERPKGSFSTLEIQRTEQGDSAMYLCASSPHAGDRPMNTEAFFGQGTRLTVV.

This clone turned up a few times. This chain links TRBV10-3 with TRBJ2-2, with 8 positions matching TRBD1. Germline V lookup: CDR1 ENHRY, CDR2 SYGVKD. The CDR3 contains 16 residues. Trimming took 3 bases from V and 3 from J; bases not matched to a gene: 6. The CDR3 bases are TGTGCCATCAGTGAAACAGGGGGGCTTTACACCGGGGAGCTGTTTTTT. This codes for CAISETGGLYTGELFF.

The chain employs TRBV19 and TRBJ2-2; D is undetermined. Trimming stripped 3 bases from V and 5 bases from J, with 4 bases between. The germline gives CDR1 LNHDA, CDR2 SQIVND (reference sequence). The CDR3 runs 12 residues. In DNA, the CDR3 is TGTGCCAGTAGTATTGGGACCGGGGAGCTGTTTTTT. As protein: CASSIGTGELFF.

V usage is TRBV4-1 and J usage is TRBJ1-4; D perhaps matches TRBD1 (6 bases). The CDR3 has 15 residues. Germline CDR1 and CDR2: MGHRA and YSYEKL. Trimming pared 4 bases from V and 2 bases from J, leaving 11 bases between. CDR3 in amino acids: CASSPRRGTNEKLFF. The CDR3 DNA follows: TGCGCCAGCAGCCCGCGGAGGGGGACTAATGAAAAACTGTTTTTT.

This chain's CDR3 is CASSQDARQGNQPQHF. The CDR3 nucleotides read TGCGCCAGCAGCCAAGATGCCCGACAGGGCAATCAGCCCCAGCATTTT. The gene calls are TRBV4-3 and TRBJ1-5; tentative D call: TRBD1 (6 bases). The CDR3 runs to 16 residues. V lost 0 bases and J lost 2, with 11 bases in between. Germline V CDR1 and CDR2: LGHNA, YSLEER.

The V and J genes are TRBV28 and TRBJ2-3; TRBD2 agrees at 7 bases. V lost 6 bases and J lost 5; bases outside the gene matches: 8. The CDR3 has 14 residues. CDR1 is MDHEN and CDR2 is SYDVKM in the germline V gene. CDR3 nucleotides: TGTGCCAGCAGAGCTGCGGGAGCAATAGATACGCAGTATTTT. Translation gives CASRAAGAIDTQYF.

This clone was seen only once. This chain uses TRBV6-2 or TRBV6-3 with TRBJ2-7; D ambiguous. The germline V gene encodes CDR1 MNHEY and CDR2 SVGEGT. The CDR3 consists of 13 residues. V was trimmed by 2 bases and J by 0 bases, leaving 5 bases between them. The CDR3 DNA follows: TGTGCCAGCAGTTACGGGGTCTCCTACGAGCAGTACTTC. Its protein product is CASSYGVSYEQYF.

The chain has TRBV27 and TRBJ2-7, with D unclear. CDR1 is MNHEY, CDR2 SMNVEV, per germline (reference sequence). V was pared by 0 bases and J by 1 base, with 7 bases between. CDR3 length: 14 residues. The CDR3 here is CASSLSLSSYEQYF. The CDR3 coding sequence is TGTGCCAGCAGTTTATCCCTCAGTTCCTACGAGCAGTACTTC.

The chain carries TRBV4-1 and TRBJ1-4, with unresolved D. CDR3 size: 17 residues. Germline lookup yields CDR1 MGHRA and CDR2 YSYEKL. V was pared by 0 bases and J by 8 bases, with 19 bases between. CDR3 sequence (DNA): TGCGCCAGCAGCCAAGATGTCCTGGTGGGAGGGAGGGAAAAACTGTTTTTT. It encodes CASSQDVLVGGREKLFF.

V gene TRBV2 combines with J gene TRBJ1-2; 8 bases agree with TRBD1. With 5 bases clipped from V and 8 bases from J, the junction kept 7 bases outside the gene matches. Germline V CDR1 and CDR2: SNHLY, FYNNEI. The length of the CDR3 is 13 residues. In DNA, the CDR3 is TGTGCCAGCAGTCTACAGGGGGGAATCGGCTACACCTTC. Amino acids: CASSLQGGIGYTF. The whole variable domain, filled in from reference TRBV2 and TRBJ1-2, reads EPEVTQTPSHQVTQMGQEVILRCVPISNHLYFYWYRQILGQKVEFLVSFYNNEISEKSEIFDDQFSVERPDGSNFTLKIRSTKLEDSAMYFCASSLQGGIGYTFGSGTRLTVV.

The rearrangement uses TRBV7-8 and TRBJ2-1; D is unclear. CDR3 size: 18 residues. In germline, CDR1 is SGHVS, CDR2 FQNEAQ. V was cut by 4 bases and J by 7 bases, with 26 bases left in between. CDR3 loop: CASSWRMLDERILNEQFF. CDR3 DNA sequence: TGTGCCAGCAGCTGGAGAATGCTCGACGAACGAATCTTAAATGAGCAGTTCTTC.

For this clone: One end of the junction fails to match germline, which may point to a read error. V and J are TRBV28 and TRBJ1-1, with unresolved D. The germline V gene encodes CDR1 MDHEN and CDR2 SYDVKM. CDR3 length: 13 amino acids. CDR3 sequence: CASTLILHTEAFF. The CDR3 DNA is TGTGCCAGCACTTTAATTTTGCACACTGAAGCTTTCTTT.

The V gene is TRBV4-3, the J gene TRBJ2-1; no reliable D call. The CDR3 has 18 residues. From germline, CDR1 is LGHNA and CDR2 YSLEER. V was cut by 0 bases and J by 0 bases, with 15 bases left in between. The chain's CDR3 is CASSQDWGDTSSYNEQFF. The CDR3 DNA follows: TGCGCCAGCAGCCAAGATTGGGGTGATACGAGCTCCTACAATGAGCAGTTCTTC.

The V call is TRBV5-4, the J call TRBJ2-7; no reliable D call. Germline V lookup: CDR1 SGHNT, CDR2 YYREEE (reference sequence). CDR3 length equals 14 residues. V lost 0 bases, J lost 0 bases, and 7 bases lay in between. CDR3 amino acids: CASSLGGSSYEQYF. The CDR3 coding sequence is TGTGCCAGCAGCTTGGGGGGTAGCTCCTACGAGCAGTACTTC.